Detailed here is one TCR beta chain. These data come from a study of T-cell memory formation after mild COVID-19. Study background: Across donors, TCR clusters were largely donor specific.

Germline V gives CDR1 ENHRY, CDR2 SYGVKD. This CDR3 region has 14 residues. V was clipped by 2 bases and J by 3 bases, with 8 bases between them. Using its own MiXCR run on the 5' RACE reads, TCRdb lists one record per CDR3 protein. This table has roughly 400,000 distinct CDR3 sequences, 20% to 25% appearing once. The TCR sequence derives from an adult woman who had mild COVID-19 (a few samples of this study predate the infection). Cell type and time point are not known. The chain is built from TRBV10-3 and TRBJ2-1, with D perhaps TRBD2 (5 bases). Material: PBMCs or a T cell subset sorted from them (not recorded which). The CDR3 spells CAISEGELYNEQFF. CDR3 sequence (DNA): TGTGCCATCAGTGAGGGGGAGCTCTACAATGAGCAGTTCTTC.